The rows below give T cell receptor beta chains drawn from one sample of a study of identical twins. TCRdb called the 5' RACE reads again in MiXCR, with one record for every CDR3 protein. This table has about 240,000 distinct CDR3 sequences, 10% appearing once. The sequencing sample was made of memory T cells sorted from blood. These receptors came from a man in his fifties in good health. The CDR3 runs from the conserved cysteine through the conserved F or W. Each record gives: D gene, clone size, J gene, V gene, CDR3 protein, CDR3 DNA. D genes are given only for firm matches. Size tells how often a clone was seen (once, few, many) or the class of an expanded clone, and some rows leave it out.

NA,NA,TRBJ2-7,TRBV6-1,CASSEAQPYEQYF,TGTGCCAGCAGTGAAGCGCAACCCTACGAGCAGTACTTC
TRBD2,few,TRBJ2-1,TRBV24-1,CATSDVEGSAAGGTYNEQFF,TGTGCCACCAGTGATGTTGAAGGGAGCGCGGCGGGAGGAACCTACAATGAGCAGTTCTTC
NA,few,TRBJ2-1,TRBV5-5,CASSLSGDREQFF,TGTGCCAGCAGCCTGAGCGGAGACCGTGAGCAGTTCTTC
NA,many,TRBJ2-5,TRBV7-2,CASSLHGKETQYF,TGTGCCAGCAGCTTACATGGGAAGGAGACCCAGTACTTC
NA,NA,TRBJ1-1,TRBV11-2,CASSNQGVRTEAFF,TGTGCCAGCAGCAACCAGGGTGTACGGACTGAAGCTTTCTTT
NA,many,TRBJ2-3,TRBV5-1,CASSLRQPSTDTQYF,TGCGCCAGCAGCTTGAGGCAGCCTAGCACAGATACGCAGTATTTT
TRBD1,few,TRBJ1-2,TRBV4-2,CASSQDYRGPLNYGYTF,TGTGCCAGCAGCCAAGATTACAGGGGGCCACTCAACTATGGCTACACCTTC
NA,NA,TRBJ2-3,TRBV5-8,CASSLDRSRTDTQYF,TGTGCCAGCAGCTTAGACCGGAGTCGCACAGATACGCAGTATTTT
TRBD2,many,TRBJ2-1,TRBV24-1,CAAGPGVAGGRNEQFF,TGTGCCGCCGGCCCGGGAGTGGCGGGGGGGCGAAATGAGCAGTTCTTC
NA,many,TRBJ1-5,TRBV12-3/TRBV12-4,CASSFSGNSNQPQHF,TGTGCCAGCAGTTTTTCCGGAAATAGCAATCAGCCCCAGCATTTT